The 3 T cell receptor beta chains listed next were all sequenced from one sample in a study of T cells in Graves' hyperthyroidism and ophthalmopathy. RNA transcripts served as the template for amplifying TCR beta CDR3 regions. An initial round of RT-PCR targeting the TCR CDR3 relied on the HTBI primer set. TCRdb ran MiXCR on the multiplex PCR reads and lists one entry per CDR3 protein. The top ten clones hold about 30% of a sample with around 430,000 distinct CDR3 sequences, under 15% of them seen once. Sequencing used blood. These receptors all stem from a young woman with Graves' hyperthyroidism.

The rearrangement joins TRBV9 to TRBJ2-1; D call uncertain. Per the germline V gene, CDR1 is SGDLS and CDR2 is YYNGEE. The CDR3 loop spans 17 amino acids. The germline V and J ends were trimmed by 0 bases and 0 bases, with 13 bases remaining between them. CDR3 sequence (DNA): TGTGCCAGCAGCGTAGCTGGGATAGCTGGCTCCTACAATGAGCAGTTCTTC. Protein: CASSVAGIAGSYNEQFF.

The V and J genes are TRBV11-2 and TRBJ2-1, with unresolved D. Trimming shortened V by 1 base and J by 5 bases, and 12 bases separated the two germline ends. Germline loops: CDR1 SGHAT, CDR2 FQNNGV. The CDR3 covers 15 residues. CDR3 in amino acids: CASSLGSSVNNEQFF. The CDR3 DNA follows: TGTGCCAGCAGCTTAGGGTCTAGTGTCAACAATGAGCAGTTCTTC.

The chain is built from TRBV19 and TRBJ2-6; D gene uncertain. From germline, CDR1 is LNHDA and CDR2 SQIVND (reference sequence). V was clipped by 7 bases and J by 1 base, with 5 bases between them. The CDR3 is 13 residues long. The CDR3 reads CASNPSGANVLTF. CDR3 sequence (DNA): TGTGCCAGTAACCCATCTGGGGCCAACGTCCTGACTTTC.